Here is one T cell receptor (beta chain) with its context. CDR3 length equals 10 residues. This sample was included in a study of technical replicates of blood from several donors. The assay was immunoSEQ multiplex PCR, and TCRdb's table has in-frame clones only and misses some. The sample consists of roughly 70,000 clones, roughly 97% of them appearing once. This rearrangement joins TRBV21-1 to TRBJ1-2; TRBD1 reflects the table's D call only, with no check against the DNA. TRBV21-1 is shown as a pseudogene. Sample: T cells isolated from PBMCs. The TCR comes from a human donor in good health. The CDR3 nucleotides read TGTGCCAGGGGCCTGTCGAGCTACACCTTC. Its protein is CARGLSSYTF.